Detailed here is one TCR beta chain. The antigen is not known. This entry is derived from a study of OX40 agonist ivuxolimab in advanced cancers. In the study overall: An anti-OX40 (CD134) antibody with agonistic activity, ivuxolimab, was administered to patients. Of mixed ages from 23 to 79 and averaging 60 years, the group was roughly 83% male.

Assay used: immunoSEQ multiplex PCR; TCRdb lists only in-frame clones, some missing. The sample shows 77,000 or so clones, about 94% of them seen only once. The study's findings and limits: In the 0.1 to 3.0 mg/kg range, CD4+ and CD8+ blood T cells had expanded clonally by week 6.

V gave up 3 bases and J gave up 2 bases; unmatched junction bases: 2. CDR3 length: 16 amino acids. Germline lookup yields CDR1 SGDLS and CDR2 YYNGEE. The rearrangement links TRBV9 to TRBJ2-2; 12 nucleotides line up with TRBD2. The sequencing here drew on CD4+ or CD8+ T cells sorted from blood, taken in a trial of the OX40 agonist ivuxolimab. The clonotype comes from an adult with an advanced solid tumor such as melanoma, head and neck, liver or kidney cancer. The CDR3 spells CASSAGLAGNTGELFF. CDR3 coding DNA: TGTGCCAGCAGCGCAGGACTAGCGGGAAACACCGGGGAGCTGTTTTTT. The full variable domain, completed using reference TRBV9 and TRBJ2-2, is DSGVTQTPKHLITATGQRVTLRCSPRSGDLSVYWYQQSLDQGLQFLIQYYNGEERAKGNILERFSAQQFPDLHSELNLSSLELGDSALYFCASSAGLAGNTGELFFGEGSRLTVL.